Presented here are 24 T cell receptor beta chains from one specimen sequenced in a study of blood T cell repertoires in COVID-19. The assay was immunoSEQ multiplex PCR, and TCRdb's table has in-frame clones only and misses some. The sample yields approximately 290,000 clones, 80% to 90% seen once. The sequenced sample was PBMCs or T cells enriched from blood (not recorded which). All receptors come from a woman aged 30 to 39 who had recovered from COVID-19.

The chain carries TRBV30 and TRBJ1-6, with D possibly being TRBD1 (6 bases). V was shortened by 0 bases and J by 9 bases, with 12 bases between the two germline ends. The CDR3 has 14 residues. Germline V gene data show CDR1 as GTSNPN and CDR2 as SVGIG (reference sequence). The DNA of the CDR3 is TGTGCCTGGAGTGTACAGGGACCGGCTTCACCCCTCCACTTT. Translation gives CAWSVQGPASPLHF.

The chain links TRBV15 to TRBJ2-7, with D possibly matching TRBD1 (6 bases). Per the germline V gene, CDR1 is LNHNV and CDR2 is YYDKDF (reference sequence). CDR3 length: 12 residues. V lost 4 bases to trimming and J lost 5 bases, with 9 bases between them. CDR3 in amino acids: CATSTTGNEQYF. The CDR3 coding sequence is TGTGCCACCAGCACAACAGGGAACGAGCAGTACTTC.

The rearrangement uses TRBV19 and TRBJ1-2; TRBD1 matches at 8 bases. The CDR3 length is 12 residues. CDR1 is LNHDA, CDR2 SQIVND, per germline (reference sequence). J lost 8 bases, V lost 4 bases, and 3 bases had no gene match. In nucleotides, the CDR3 is TGTGCCAGTAGTACCCGGGACAGGGGCTACACCTTC. Its translation is CASSTRDRGYTF.

This clone was seen a single time. The J gene is TRBJ1-6, the V gene TRBV7-9, with TRBD1 matching over 8 bases. The CDR3 spans 15 residues. In germline, CDR1 is SEHNR, CDR2 FQNEAQ (reference sequence). V was pared by 5 bases and J by 12 bases, with 12 bases of the junction left unmatched. CDR3 residues: CASSPGAGGQGPLHF. The CDR3 nucleotides are TGTGCCAGCAGCCCTGGGGCAGGGGGCCAGGGACCCCTCCACTTT.

V gene TRBV19 combines with J gene TRBJ1-4; D unclear. Per germline, CDR1 LNHDA and CDR2 SQIVND (reference sequence). This CDR3 region has 20 residues. Trimming cost V 5 bases and J 0 bases, with 25 bases left between them. The CDR3 DNA reads as TGTGCCAGTAGTCCTAGCCCCCGGACTCGGGATGGTGCAACTAATGAAAAACTGTTTTTT. Translating it yields CASSPSPRTRDGATNEKLFF.

This clone appeared once. J is TRBJ2-2 and V is TRBV10-2; 15 bases line up with TRBD2. The CDR3 has 19 amino acids. Per germline, CDR1 WSHSY and CDR2 SAAADI. The V and J ends lost 4 bases and 2 bases, in that order; junction bases with no gene match: 8. The DNA of the CDR3 is TGCGCCAGCAGTGCGTTCGGGACTAGCGGGAGGCCAAACACCGGGGAGCTGTTTTTT. This translates into CASSAFGTSGRPNTGELFF.

The chain uses TRBV11-2 and TRBJ1-3, with TRBD1 identical over 9 bases. Germline V gene data show CDR1 as SGHAT and CDR2 as FQNNGV. With V trimmed by 5 bases and J by 0 bases, 8 bases remained unmatched. This CDR3 spans 17 amino acids. CDR3 region: CASSPGTGSGSGNTIYF. The CDR3 coding sequence is TGTGCCAGCAGCCCAGGGACAGGGTCGGGCTCTGGAAACACCATATATTTT.

The rearrangement uses TRBV11-2 and TRBJ1-3; 9 nucleotides line up with TRBD1. Losses at the gene ends were 5 bases for V and 7 bases for J; bases not matched to a gene: 3. This CDR3 has 13 amino acids. Looked up from germline, CDR1 is SGHAT and CDR2 is FQNNGV. DNA for the CDR3: TGTGCCAGCAGCGGACAGGGGTTGAACACCATATATTTT. As protein: CASSGQGLNTIYF.

V gene TRBV7-3 combines with J gene TRBJ2-2, with 7 bases that match TRBD2. Looked up from germline, CDR1 is SGHTA and CDR2 is FQGTGA. J gave up 8 bases and V 2 bases, and 2 bases lay outside the gene matches. This CDR3 comprises 13 residues. As DNA, the CDR3 is TGTGCCAGCAGCTTAGCGGGAGAAGGGGAGCTGTTTTTT. This sequence encodes CASSLAGEGELFF. Using reference TRBV7-3 and TRBJ2-2 for the parts outside the CDR3, the full variable domain is GAGVSQTPSNKVTEKGKYVELRCDPISGHTALYWYRQSLGQGPEFLIYFQGTGAADDSGLPNDRFFAVRPEGSVSTLKIQRTERGDSAVYLCASSLAGEGELFFGEGSRLTVL.

The V and J genes are TRBV3-1 (or the pseudogene TRBV3-2) and TRBJ2-5; TRBD2 matches at 13 bases. The trim removed 2 bases at V and 5 bases at J, leaving 8 bases unmatched. CDR3 length equals 17 residues. CDR1 and CDR2 (germline): LGHDT, YNNKEL (reference sequence). Here the CDR3 reads CASSQSPRLAGGETQYF. CDR3 nucleotides: TGTGCCAGCAGCCAAAGCCCCAGACTAGCGGGGGGCGAGACCCAGTACTTC.

J is TRBJ2-2 and V is TRBV5-1; no clear D gene. Germline V CDR1 and CDR2: SGHRS, YFSETQ. This CDR3 is built from 14 residues. The V gene lost 0 bases and the J gene lost 1 base, with 4 bases spanning the gap. The CDR3, as DNA: TGCGCCAGCAGCTTGGGCGGGAACACCGGGGAGCTGTTTTTT. It specifies CASSLGGNTGELFF. The whole variable domain, filled in from reference TRBV5-1 and TRBJ2-2, reads KAGVTQTPRYLIKTRGQQVTLSCSPISGHRSVSWYQQTPGQGLQFLFEYFSETQRNKGNFPGRFSGRQFSNSRSEMNVSTLELGDSALYLCASSLGGNTGELFFGEGSRLTVL.

In its sample, this clone was seen once. The chain is built from TRBV27 and TRBJ2-7; 10 nucleotides match TRBD2. Per germline, CDR1 MNHEY and CDR2 SMNVEV (reference sequence). This CDR3 spans 15 amino acids. V shed 2 bases and J 2 bases; nucleotides not matched to a gene: 3. CDR3: CASSLGLAGAYEQYF. The CDR3 DNA reads TGTGCCAGCAGTTTAGGGCTAGCGGGGGCCTACGAGCAGTACTTC.

J is TRBJ2-1 and V is TRBV2; the D gene is possibly TRBD2 (6 bases). The length of the CDR3 is 14 residues. The germline V and J ends were trimmed by 6 bases and 4 bases, with 13 bases remaining between them. CDR1 is SNHLY, CDR2 FYNNEI, per germline. CDR3 amino acids: CASREGRNYNEQFF. The CDR3 coding sequence is TGTGCCAGCAGGGAGGGGCGGAATTACAATGAGCAGTTCTTC.

The V gene is TRBV10-3, the J gene TRBJ2-1; D is perhaps TRBD1 (5 bases). Trimming pared 3 bases from V and 5 bases from J, leaving 11 bases between. This CDR3 is 14 amino acids long. Germline V gene lookup returns CDR1 ENHRY and CDR2 SYGVKD. CDR3 nucleotide sequence: TGTGCCATCAGTGAACGCCAGGGAAACAATGAGCAGTTCTTC. Its translation: CAISERQGNNEQFF.

V is TRBV4-2 and J is TRBJ1-2, with a tentative D call TRBD1 (5 bases). Germline V lookup: CDR1 LGHNA, CDR2 YNFKEQ. CDR3 length: 15 amino acids. With 4 bases removed from V and 6 bases from J, the gap between germline ends came to 18 bases. In nucleotides, the CDR3 is TGTGCCAGCAGCCGTAGGGGTGGGAAGCGGGATGGCTACACCTTC. This encodes CASSRRGGKRDGYTF.

The chain has TRBV10-1 and TRBJ2-1, with 15 bases fitting TRBD2. The CDR3 consists of 16 residues. Per the germline V gene, CDR1 is WNHNN and CDR2 is SYGVQD (reference sequence). V shed 6 bases and J 4 bases; nucleotides not matched to a gene: 4. The CDR3 loop reads CASSAGLAGGYNEQFF. In nucleotides, the CDR3 is TGCGCCAGCAGCGCCGGACTAGCGGGGGGGTACAATGAGCAGTTCTTC.

CDR3 loop: CASSEISDFSYEQYF. The CDR3, as DNA: TGTGCCAGCAGCGAAATATCAGATTTCTCCTACGAGCAGTACTTC. The chain links TRBV28 to TRBJ2-7; D gene ambiguous. The V gene's germline CDR1 is MDHEN and CDR2 SYDVKM. The CDR3 runs 15 residues. V lost 6 bases and J 0 bases, leaving 15 bases between the germline ends.

V is TRBV19 and J is TRBJ2-1; the match to TRBD1 covers 9 bases. V lost 8 bases to trimming and J lost 6 bases; unmatched junction nucleotides: 5. This CDR3 has 13 amino acids. Germline CDR1 LNHDA, CDR2 SQIVND (reference sequence). Here the CDR3 reads CASSGTGFNEQFF. In DNA, the CDR3 is TGTGCCAGTTCCGGGACAGGGTTCAATGAGCAGTTCTTC.

The rearrangement uses TRBV7-2 and TRBJ1-5; possible D gene TRBD1, 6 bases. The CDR3 is made up of 13 amino acids. Germline values: CDR1 SGHTA, CDR2 FQGNSA. Between the trimmed V and J ends, which lost 3 bases and 15 bases, there was a span of 18 bases. CDR3 nucleotide sequence: TGTGCCAGCAGCTTCCGACAGGAATCATCCCCGCATTTT. Amino acids: CASSFRQESSPHF. Full variable domain (remainder filled in from reference TRBV7-2 and TRBJ1-5): GAGVSQSPSNKVTEKGKDVELRCDPISGHTALYWYRQSLGQGLEFLIYFQGNSAPDKSGLPSDRFSAERTGGSVSTLTIQRTQQEDSAVYLCASSFRQESSPHFGDGTRLSIL.

This sequence joins TRBV7-8 and TRBJ2-3; the D gene is possibly TRBD2 (5 bases). This CDR3 region has 11 residues. Germline V lookup: CDR1 SGHVS, CDR2 FQNEAQ. Trimming removed 4 bases at V and 11 bases at J, with 10 bases between. CDR3 nucleotide sequence: TGTGCCAGCAGCTCCCCAGAGGGGCAGTATTTT. It encodes CASSSPEGQYF.

The chain employs TRBV28 and TRBJ1-2, with D unclear. Germline values: CDR1 MDHEN, CDR2 SYDVKM. The CDR3 consists of 12 residues. The ends were cut back, 10 bases at V and 7 bases at J, with 16 bases in the middle. The CDR3 loop is CATNPLAGGYTF. DNA of the CDR3: TGTGCCACCAACCCCCTAGCGGGTGGCTACACCTTC.

V is TRBV19 and J is TRBJ1-3; D is possibly TRBD1 (6 bases). This CDR3 comprises 15 residues. Germline V gene lookup returns CDR1 LNHDA and CDR2 SQIVND (reference sequence). Trimming cost V 5 bases and J 1 base, with 12 bases left between them. CDR3 nucleotide sequence: TGTGCCAGTAGTCCCGAAGACAGGTCTGGAAACACCATATATTTT. It codes for CASSPEDRSGNTIYF.

This rearrangement joins TRBV6-5 to TRBJ1-2, with TRBD1 matching 9 bases. The CDR3 is 15 amino acids. The junction had 6 bases not matched to a gene; V was cut back by 4 bases and J by 3 bases. Germline CDR1 and CDR2: MNHEY and SVGAGI. In DNA, the CDR3 is TGTGCCAGCAGTTTACCGGGACAGGGTGACTATGGCTACACCTTC. As protein: CASSLPGQGDYGYTF.

V is TRBV12-3 or TRBV12-4 and J is TRBJ1-2, with D tentatively TRBD1 (5 bases). This CDR3 region has 13 residues. Trimming pared 1 base from V and 7 bases from J, leaving 10 bases between. This CDR3 is CASSLGREGGYTF. Here the CDR3 DNA reads TGTGCCAGCAGTTTAGGCAGGGAGGGTGGCTACACCTTC.